The 19 T cell receptor beta chains listed next were all sequenced from one sample in a study of shared clonotypes between healthy human individuals. Libraries were prepared by immunoSEQ multiplex PCR; TCRdb keeps only in-frame clonotypes and omits some of them. The data show around 2.5 million clones, 93% seen once. Sequenced input: naive CD4+ T cells from PBMCs. As for subset: CD45RA+ positively selected. The source of these receptors is a man between 18 and 29 years old in good health. Some clones in this sample may be carry-over from other donors' samples.

This CDR3 is CATQPKALATNEKLFF. The CDR3 DNA sequence: TGTGCCACCCAGCCTAAGGCCCTTGCAACTAATGAAAAACTGTTTTTT. This sequence joins TRBV27 and TRBJ1-4; D remains unclear. This CDR3 has 16 amino acids. Looked up from germline, CDR1 is MNHEY and CDR2 is SMNVEV (reference sequence). With 10 bases removed from V and 0 bases from J, the gap between germline ends came to 18 bases.

The count of this clone is one. This sequence joins TRBV5-6 and TRBJ2-7; 10 bases line up with TRBD1. The V segment lost 4 bases and the J segment 5 bases; nucleotides outside the gene matches: 3. The CDR3 extends over 13 amino acids. The V gene's germline CDR1 is SGHDT and CDR2 YYEEEE. The CDR3 coding sequence is TGTGCCAGCAGCAGACAGGGGGCCAACGAGCAGTACTTC. Amino acid sequence: CASSRQGANEQYF.

In its sample, this clone was seen a few times. The CDR3 is CASSIASGGGNQPQHF. For the CDR3, the DNA is TGTGCCAGTAGTATAGCGTCCGGGGGTGGCAATCAGCCCCAGCATTTT. This chain uses TRBV19 with TRBJ1-5; a possible D gene is TRBD1 (5 bases). The V end was cut by 1 base, the J end by 2 bases, with 12 bases between. The germline V gene encodes CDR1 LNHDA and CDR2 SQIVND (reference sequence). The CDR3 is 16 residues long.

The chain is built from TRBV7-2 and TRBJ2-7; TRBD2 matches at 12 bases. The V segment lost 3 bases and the J segment 4 bases; nucleotides outside the gene matches: 1. This CDR3 region has 14 residues. Germline V gives CDR1 SGHTA, CDR2 FQGNSA. Here the CDR3 DNA reads TGTGCCAGCAGCTTCGGACTAGCGGGGTACGAGCAGTACTTC. Translated: CASSFGLAGYEQYF.

This rearrangement joins TRBV19 to TRBJ2-5, with D maybe TRBD1 (6 bases). Germline V gene data show CDR1 as LNHDA and CDR2 as SQIVND (reference sequence). Trimming took 4 bases from V and 5 from J, leaving 14 bases between them. The CDR3 loop spans 14 amino acids. The CDR3 loop is CASSTSTGSETQYF. The CDR3 DNA sequence: TGTGCCAGTAGTACCTCTACAGGGTCGGAGACCCAGTACTTC.

The chain links TRBV7-2 to TRBJ2-5; D might be TRBD1 (5 bases). Germline V gene data show CDR1 as SGHTA and CDR2 as FQGNSA. This CDR3 region has 13 residues. V was cut by 3 bases and J by 5 bases, with 10 bases left in between. This chain's CDR3 is CASSFARDETQYF. The CDR3 DNA sequence: TGTGCCAGCAGCTTCGCCAGGGATGAGACCCAGTACTTC.

The chain recombines TRBV6-6 with TRBJ2-7; 7 bases are a match to TRBD1. V gave up 5 bases and J gave up 7 bases; unmatched junction bases: 8. The CDR3 totals 13 residues. Germline CDR1 is MNHNY and CDR2 is SVGAGI (reference sequence). CDR3 amino acids: CASSPGQSTEQYF. For the CDR3, the DNA is TGTGCCAGCAGTCCGGGACAGTCGACGGAGCAGTACTTC.

The V and J genes are TRBV6-6 and TRBJ2-7, with D perhaps being TRBD1 or TRBD2 (5 bases each). V was cut by 7 bases and J by 3 bases, with 13 bases left in between. The CDR3 is 13 amino acids. Germline CDR1 reads MNHNY; CDR2 reads SVGAGI (reference sequence). The chain's CDR3 is CASNPGTIYEQYF. The DNA of the CDR3 is TGTGCCAGCAATCCCGGGACCATCTACGAGCAGTACTTC.

The chain is built from TRBV11-2 and TRBJ2-5; TRBD1 agrees at 7 bases. The CDR3 runs to 14 residues. Germline V gene data show CDR1 as SGHAT and CDR2 as FQNNGV. V was clipped by 3 bases and J by 1 base; unmatched bases: 2. The CDR3 coding sequence is TGTGCCAGCAGCTTCACAGGGGCCCAAGAGACCCAGTACTTC. Translating it yields CASSFTGAQETQYF.

This clone occurred once. This sequence joins TRBV29-1 and TRBJ2-1; 8 bases fit TRBD1. Trimming at V came to 5 bases and at J to 5 bases, leaving 11 bases not matched to a gene. Germline CDR1 reads SQVTM; CDR2 reads ANQGSEA. This CDR3 spans 15 amino acids. CDR3 protein: CSVRGRDRSNNEQFF. Here the CDR3 DNA reads TGCAGCGTTAGGGGGCGGGACAGGAGCAACAATGAGCAGTTCTTC.

In DNA form, the CDR3 reads TGTGCCAGCAGCTTAGCGGACATTCGGGGCACCATATATTTT. Its protein product is CASSLADIRGTIYF. The gene calls are TRBV7-9 and TRBJ1-3; D is perhaps TRBD1 (5 bases). V was pared by 0 bases and J by 9 bases, with 12 bases between. The CDR3 extends over 14 amino acids. Germline loops: CDR1 SEHNR, CDR2 FQNEAQ (reference sequence).

V is TRBV21-1 and J is TRBJ1-5. TRBV21-1 is a pseudogene segment. This CDR3 is built from 15 residues. CDR3 loop: CASSAMRRSGQPQHF. CDR3 nucleotide sequence: TGTGCCAGCAGCGCGATGAGGCGTTCGGGTCAGCCCCAGCATTTT.

As for this clone: Within the sample, other DNA sequences also encode this same CDR3. The CDR3 sequence is CASSLGRGNQPQHF. The CDR3 nucleotides read TGTGCCAGCAGTTTGGGGAGGGGGAATCAGCCCCAGCATTTT. The chain recombines TRBV28 with TRBJ1-5; D may be TRBD1 (6 bases). The germline V and J ends were trimmed by 3 bases and 4 bases, with 10 bases remaining between them. The germline gives CDR1 MDHEN, CDR2 SYDVKM. CDR3 length equals 14 residues.

V usage is TRBV7-3 and J usage is TRBJ2-1; 11 nucleotides match TRBD1. Trimming took 3 bases from V and 9 from J; bases not matched to a gene: 4. Germline values: CDR1 SGHTA, CDR2 FQGTGA. CDR3 length: 14 amino acids. CDR3 in amino acids: CASSLDRGRREQFF. The DNA for the CDR3 is TGTGCCAGCAGCTTGGACAGGGGGCGCCGTGAGCAGTTCTTC.

The chain uses TRBV27 and TRBJ2-3, with D unclear. This CDR3 has 15 amino acids. Germline CDR1 is MNHEY and CDR2 is SMNVEV (reference sequence). V lost 5 bases to trimming and J lost 1 base, with 13 bases between them. The chain's CDR3 is CASSPTPRGTDTQYF. The CDR3 DNA sequence: TGTGCCAGCAGTCCGACTCCTCGGGGCACAGATACGCAGTATTTT.

The CDR3 nucleotides are TGTGCCAGAAGCTTGGTCAGGGGGCGCCCAATGAACACTGAAGCTTTCTTT. Residues: CARSLVRGRPMNTEAFF. The chain has TRBV5-3 and TRBJ1-1; TRBD1 aligns across 8 bases. TRBV5-3 is an open reading frame, and its role is uncertain. The CDR3 totals 17 residues. J lost 0 bases, V lost 0 bases, and 7 bases had no gene match.

This sequence joins TRBV7-2 and TRBJ2-3; 8 bases line up with TRBD2. The V segment lost 4 bases and the J segment 0 bases; nucleotides outside the gene matches: 6. The CDR3 is 16 amino acids. Germline loops: CDR1 SGHTA, CDR2 FQGNSA. DNA of the CDR3: TGTGCCAGCAGCTCCCAAGCGGGAGCTAGCACAGATACGCAGTATTTT. Its protein is CASSSQAGASTDTQYF.

As concerns this clone: Other nucleotide sequences from this sample produce the same CDR3. The J gene is TRBJ1-4, the V gene TRBV27; D not certain. Germline V lookup: CDR1 MNHEY, CDR2 SMNVEV (reference sequence). V was pared by 3 bases and J by 7 bases, with 9 bases between. The CDR3 is 13 amino acids. The CDR3 sequence is CASSFRTAEKLFF. The CDR3 coding sequence is TGTGCCAGCAGTTTTCGGACGGCTGAAAAACTGTTTTTT. The full variable domain, rest sourced from reference TRBV27 and TRBJ1-4, is EAQVTQNPRYLITVTGKKLTVTCSQNMNHEYMSWYRQDPGLGLRQIYYSMNVEVTDKGDVPEGYKVSRKEKRNFPLILESPSPNQTSLYFCASSFRTAEKLFFGSGTQLSVL.

The count of this clone is one. This rearrangement joins TRBV7-2 to TRBJ2-7; D might be TRBD1 (6 bases). The V gene lost 6 bases and the J gene lost 7 bases, with 16 bases spanning the gap. Per the germline V gene, CDR1 is SGHTA and CDR2 is FQGNSA. The CDR3 is 13 amino acids. The DNA of the CDR3 is TGTGCCAGCAGTTTGGGGGCGGGCCGGGAGCAGTACTTC. This encodes CASSLGAGREQYF.